This T cell receptor beta chain was captured by sequencing in a study of PD-1 blockade in classical Hodgkin lymphoma. About the research overall: Intravenous delivery of nivolumab at 3 mg/kg to patients occurred every 2 weeks.

Time point of the sample: cycle 4 day 1 (C4D1), after more than 5 weeks of nivolumab. All patients experienced relapse after autologous stem cell transplantation, and brentuximab vedotin exposure was variable. Study observations and caveats: Baseline diversity resembling that of newly diagnosed patients was seen in complete responders. Possibly reflecting disease activity or prior therapy, repertoire differences have causes that remain undefined.

Remarks on this clone: The antigen remains undetermined.

The data were produced by immunoSEQ multiplex PCR, yet TCRdb's version contains in-frame clones alone and is incomplete. The table records around 46,000 clones, 90% of them present only once. The CDR3 totals 19 residues. V was clipped by 0 bases and J by 8 bases; unmatched bases: 20. Germline-derived CDR1 and CDR2 are MNHEY and SMNVEV (reference sequence). The clonotype originates from a human donor with classical Hodgkin lymphoma. The rearrangement joins TRBV27 to TRBJ1-2, with TRBD1 identical over 8 bases. Material: peripheral blood mononuclear cells (PBMCs), obtained before the fourth cycle of nivolumab. The CDR3 DNA reads TGTGCCAGCAGTTTATCCCCTCCCGGATCCCCAGGGGCAGGGGGCGGCTACACCTTC. This gives the protein CASSLSPPGSPGAGGGYTF.